This T cell receptor beta chain was recorded in a study of shared clonotypes between healthy human individuals. A remark on this clone: Its antigen is as yet unknown.

CDR3 length: 14 amino acids. From germline, CDR1 is SGHTS and CDR2 YDEGEE. Trimming took 0 bases from V and 6 from J; bases not matched to a gene: 1. Overall study findings and caveats: In contrast to clonotypes shared by all four donors, non-shared clonotypes had lower generation probabilities. Sorted-subset sequencing, rarefaction showed, was incomplete despite large depth. Larger richness was generally estimated for naive than memory subsets.

Authors' data handling: Without quality scores, immunoSEQ junctional reads could not be filtered like full-length reads. Only in-frame clones appear in the TCRdb table, and some are missing; sequencing was by immunoSEQ multiplex PCR. The DNA gave D and trimming, while V, J and clone size come from that table. Of roughly 1.4 million clones listed, approximately 98.5% are singletons. The receptor was isolated from a man aged 25-40 years in good health. The sequenced material came from naive CD4+ T cells sorted from blood. Subset reported: CD45RA+ positively selected. V usage is TRBV5-8 and J usage is TRBJ1-5; 9 bases line up with TRBD1. Here the CDR3 DNA reads TGTGCCAGCAGCTTGGTGACAGGGGGTCAGCCCCAGCATTTT. Its translation is CASSLVTGGQPQHF.